The 22 T cell receptor beta chains below were found in one sample sequenced in a study of blood T cell repertoires in COVID-19. The protocol was immunoSEQ multiplex PCR, while the TCRdb copy is restricted to in-frame clones and leaves out a portion. This table holds tens of thousands of clones, more than 70% found once. Input material: peripheral blood. These receptors came from a man aged 50-60 years with acute or convalescent COVID-19.

J is TRBJ2-2 and V is TRBV27, with TRBD2 identical over 10 bases. From germline, CDR1 is MNHEY and CDR2 SMNVEV (reference sequence). The CDR3 is 16 amino acids. The ends lost 5 bases at V and 4 bases at J; junction bases unmatched: 7. CDR3 in amino acids: CASSTGTSEGTGELFF. The CDR3 nucleotides read TGTGCCAGCAGTACCGGGACTAGCGAAGGCACCGGGGAGCTGTTTTTT.

The chain couples TRBV3-1 (or the pseudogene TRBV3-2) to TRBJ1-2, with D unresolved. This CDR3 region has 14 residues. Germline lookup yields CDR1 LGHDT and CDR2 YNNKEL (reference sequence). Trimming removed 8 bases from V and 0 bases from J, with 13 bases in between. CDR3 coding DNA: TGTGCCAGCGGAGGGAGGAACCCTAACTATGGCTACACCTTC. Translating it yields CASGGRNPNYGYTF.

V usage is TRBV12-3 or TRBV12-4 and J usage is TRBJ1-3; D not certain. The V gene lost 6 bases and the J gene lost 0 bases, with 6 bases spanning the gap. The CDR3 has 13 residues. Here the CDR3 reads CASRPGSGNTIYF. The DNA of the CDR3 is TGTGCCAGCAGACCGGGCTCTGGAAACACCATATATTTT.

The chain uses TRBV19 and TRBJ2-7, with TRBD1 matching over 9 bases. Germline trimming cut 5 bases from V and 0 bases from J; bases unmatched to any gene: 8. CDR3 length equals 16 residues. Looked up from germline, CDR1 is LNHDA and CDR2 is SQIVND (reference sequence). CDR3 region: CASSARQGGPSYEQYF. The CDR3 DNA is TGTGCCAGTAGTGCCCGACAGGGGGGCCCCTCCTACGAGCAGTACTTC.

The CDR3 sequence is CASSLNHNRNQPQHF. CDR3 coding DNA: TGTGCCAGCAGCTTAAACCACAACAGAAATCAGCCCCAGCATTTT. J is TRBJ1-5 and V is TRBV7-6; D unresolved. The CDR3 loop spans 15 amino acids. Looked up from germline, CDR1 is SGHVS and CDR2 is FNYEAQ. Trimming shortened V by 2 bases and J by 4 bases, and 12 bases separated the two germline ends. Variable domain in full (rest from reference TRBV7-6 and TRBJ1-5): GAGVSQSPRYKVTKRGQDVALRCDPISGHVSLYWYRQALGQGPEFLTYFNYEAQQDKSGLPNDRFSAERPEGSISTLTIQRTEQRDSAMYRCASSLNHNRNQPQHFGDGTRLSIL.

The rearrangement joins TRBV10-1 to TRBJ2-3, with TRBD2 identical over 8 bases. In germline, CDR1 is WNHNN, CDR2 SYGVQD (reference sequence). The CDR3 spans 15 residues. J lost 5 bases, V lost 5 bases, and 9 bases had no gene match. The CDR3 DNA reads TGCGCCAGCAGTAGGGGCGGGGGGCCGATAGATACGCAGTATTTT. Protein: CASSRGGGPIDTQYF.

This clone was picked up one time. V usage is TRBV5-4 and J usage is TRBJ2-2, with TRBD2 matching over 9 bases. The CDR3 is 18 amino acids. With 3 bases clipped from V and 5 bases from J, the junction kept 14 bases outside the gene matches. Per germline, CDR1 SGHNT and CDR2 YYREEE (reference sequence). The CDR3 protein is CASSSDPWGAGGTGELFF. CDR3 nucleotide sequence: TGTGCCAGCAGCTCCGACCCTTGGGGAGCGGGGGGAACCGGGGAGCTGTTTTTT. The full variable domain, with the rest looked up from reference TRBV5-4 and TRBJ2-2, is ETGVTQSPTHLIKTRGQQVTLRCSSQSGHNTVSWYQQALGQGPQFIFQYYREEENGRGNFPPRFSGLQFPNYSSELNVNALELDDSALYLCASSSDPWGAGGTGELFFGEGSRLTVL.

The chain uses TRBV5-1 and TRBJ2-4, with D perhaps TRBD2 (6 bases). Per germline, CDR1 SGHRS and CDR2 YFSETQ. This CDR3 contains 16 residues. The V end was cut by 2 bases, the J end by 0 bases, with 12 bases between. CDR3: CASSLGDFGAKNIQYF. As DNA, the CDR3 is TGCGCCAGCAGCTTAGGGGACTTTGGAGCCAAAAACATTCAGTACTTC.

The chain couples TRBV10-1 to TRBJ2-1, with 11 bases lining up with TRBD1. This CDR3 is built from 18 residues. V shed 5 bases and J 8 bases; nucleotides not matched to a gene: 17. Germline-derived CDR1 and CDR2 are WNHNN and SYGVQD (reference sequence). CDR3 region: CASSPHPTGTGGVYEQFF. As DNA, the CDR3 is TGCGCCAGCAGTCCGCACCCCACCGGGACAGGGGGAGTGTATGAGCAGTTCTTC.

The rearrangement uses TRBV11-2 and TRBJ2-5, with D uncertain. This CDR3 contains 14 residues. The germline CDR1 and CDR2 sequences are SGHAT and FQNNGV. V lost 1 base to trimming and J lost 0 bases, with 6 bases between them. CDR3 amino acids: CASSLAQDQETQYF. In DNA form, the CDR3 reads TGTGCCAGCAGCTTAGCCCAGGACCAAGAGACCCAGTACTTC. The whole variable domain, filled in from reference TRBV11-2 and TRBJ2-5, reads EAGVAQSPRYKIIEKRQSVAFWCNPISGHATLYWYQQILGQGPKLLIQFQNNGVVDDSQLPKDRFSAERLKGVDSTLKIQPAKLEDSAVYLCASSLAQDQETQYFGPGTRLLVL.

The rearrangement joins TRBV9 to TRBJ2-3, with D tentatively TRBD2 (7 bases). The ends were cut back, 1 base at V and 2 bases at J, with 20 bases in the middle. CDR1 SGDLS and CDR2 YYNGEE come from the germline V gene. The CDR3 extends over 18 amino acids. This CDR3 is CASSVSSMGGGLTDTQYF. The DNA of the CDR3 is TGTGCCAGCAGCGTATCGTCGATGGGGGGGGGCCTCACAGATACGCAGTATTTT.

The chain is built from TRBV7-6 and TRBJ2-7; tentative D call: TRBD2 (6 bases). V was cut by 2 bases and J by 4 bases, with 12 bases left in between. The CDR3 is made up of 14 amino acids. Germline CDR1 and CDR2: SGHVS and FNYEAQ. The CDR3 DNA is TGTGCCAGCAGCTTAATGCGGGGTGGGTACGAGCAGTACTTC. This translates into CASSLMRGGYEQYF.

This sequence joins TRBV18 and TRBJ2-1; 11 bases line up with TRBD2. The junction had 13 bases not matched to a gene; V was cut back by 6 bases and J by 9 bases. Germline CDR1 and CDR2: KGHSH and LQKENI. The CDR3 is 16 amino acids. CDR3 residues: CASSALSGRAGSEQFF. The CDR3 DNA is TGTGCCAGCTCTGCCCTTAGCGGGAGGGCTGGGAGTGAGCAGTTCTTC.

The rearrangement links TRBV28 to TRBJ1-1; weak D call: TRBD1 (6 bases). CDR1 MDHEN and CDR2 SYDVKM come from the germline V gene. Trimming shortened V by 7 bases and J by 1 base, and 16 bases separated the two germline ends. The CDR3 loop spans 15 amino acids. CDR3 nucleotide sequence: TGTGCCAGCATTCCCCCGACAGGAGGGAACACTGAAGCTTTCTTT. Translation: CASIPPTGGNTEAFF. Supplemented by reference TRBV28 and TRBJ1-1, the full variable domain reads DVKVTQSSRYLVKRTGEKVFLECVQDMDHENMFWYRQDPGLGLRLIYFSYDVKMKEKGDIPEGYSVSREKKERFSLILESASTNQTSMYLCASIPPTGGNTEAFFGQGTRLTVV.

V usage is TRBV12-3 or TRBV12-4 and J usage is TRBJ1-2; weak D call: TRBD1 (6 bases). The CDR3 consists of 12 residues. V lost 6 bases and J 7 bases, leaving 12 bases between the germline ends. This CDR3 reads CASRGGARGYTF. The CDR3 DNA reads as TGTGCCAGCAGGGGGGGGGCGCGTGGCTACACCTTC.

The V gene is TRBV15, the J gene TRBJ2-5, with 7 bases fitting TRBD1. The CDR3 has 14 amino acids. Per the germline V gene, CDR1 is LNHNV and CDR2 is YYDKDF (reference sequence). The junction had 3 bases not matched to a gene; V was cut back by 0 bases and J by 5 bases. Here the CDR3 DNA reads TGTGCCACCAGCAGAGATCAGGGGGTGGAGACCCAGTACTTC. It yields the protein CATSRDQGVETQYF.

The gene calls are TRBV5-6 and TRBJ1-5; D gene unclear. Trimming took off 4 bases at V and 3 bases at J, with 14 bases between the two ends. The CDR3 length is 15 residues. The germline V gene has CDR1 SGHDT and CDR2 YYEEEE. CDR3 amino acids: CASSRIQYSNQPQHF. CDR3 nucleotides: TGTGCCAGCAGCAGAATACAGTATTCCAATCAGCCCCAGCATTTT.

The V gene is TRBV29-1, the J gene TRBJ1-2, with TRBD1 identical over 10 bases. CDR3 length: 17 residues. With V trimmed by 5 bases and J by 4 bases, 16 bases remained unmatched. CDR1 SQVTM and CDR2 ANQGSEA come from the germline V gene. CDR3 coding DNA: TGCAGCGTTCGAGGTGGGACAGGGGTCCACTCGATCTATGGCTACACCTTC. Its translation is CSVRGGTGVHSIYGYTF.

This clone was found many times. The chain uses TRBV28 and TRBJ2-7, with 7 bases fitting TRBD1. V trimming: 8 bases; J trimming: 6 bases; junction bases outside the gene matches: 4. Germline CDR1 and CDR2: MDHEN and SYDVKM. The CDR3 has 11 amino acids. Here the CDR3 DNA reads TGTGCCAGCTGGACAGGCGGCGAGCAGTACTTC. Amino acids: CASWTGGEQYF.

The genes are TRBV25-1 and TRBJ1-1; D is ambiguous. Germline-derived CDR1 and CDR2 are MGHDK and SYGVNS. The V gene lost 7 bases and the J gene lost 3 bases, with 6 bases spanning the gap. The CDR3 has 11 amino acids. The CDR3 nucleotides read TGTGCCAGCAAGAGCTACACTGAAGCTTTCTTT. Translation gives CASKSYTEAFF.

The V and J genes are TRBV24-1 and TRBJ2-5, with TRBD2 identical over 13 bases. Germline CDR1 reads KGHDR; CDR2 reads SFDVKD. The junction had 9 bases not matched to a gene; V was cut back by 6 bases and J by 0 bases. The CDR3 is 18 residues long. The CDR3 nucleotides are TGTGCCACCAGTTCTACCGGACTAGCGGGAGCAGACCAAGAGACCCAGTACTTC. Its translation is CATSSTGLAGADQETQYF.

The V and J genes are TRBV29-1 and TRBJ2-1; 12 positions match TRBD2. The ends lost 8 bases at V and 15 bases at J; junction bases unmatched: 14. Per germline, CDR1 SQVTM and CDR2 ANQGSEA. The length of the CDR3 is 13 residues. The CDR3 bases are TGCAGCATCTGGGCTAGCGGGAGGGCGAACCTGTTCTTC. It is translated as CSIWASGRANLFF.